The 11 T cell receptor beta chains below all came from one sample that was sequenced in a study of CD8 T cells in ankylosing spondylitis. Study results and caveats: There was a TCR beta motif, made of roughly eight highly homologous variants, that appeared characteristic of ankylosing spondylitis blood.

Their specific antigens are unknown. TCRdb fed the 5' RACE reads into MiXCR, producing one record per CDR3 protein. The repertoire holds some 800,000 distinct CDR3 sequences, with 12% as singletons. Sequencing input: blood, either unsorted or a sorted T cell fraction (not recorded which). The receptor source for this set is a male donor with ankylosing spondylitis.

This clonotype has just a few counts. The chain is built from TRBV4-3 and TRBJ2-7; D unclear. Germline CDR1 LGHNA, CDR2 YSLEER. The CDR3 is made up of 13 amino acids. With 4 bases removed from V and 1 base from J, the gap between germline ends came to 8 bases. The CDR3 sequence: CASSRAVSYEQYF. DNA of the CDR3: TGCGCCAGCAGCCGGGCCGTTTCCTACGAGCAGTACTTC.

This clonotype was seen many times. V and J are TRBV4-3 and TRBJ2-3, with unresolved D. V lost 5 bases and J 6 bases, leaving 18 bases between the germline ends. The CDR3 runs 15 residues. CDR1 LGHNA and CDR2 YSLEER come from the germline V gene. The CDR3 sequence: CASSVQVARSDTQYF. Here the CDR3 DNA reads TGCGCCAGCAGCGTTCAAGTGGCTAGATCGGATACGCAGTATTTT.

This clonotype was counted between two and nine times. The V and J genes are TRBV7-8 and TRBJ1-2; no clear D. V lost 0 bases to trimming and J lost 7 bases, with 12 bases between them. CDR1 is SGHVS and CDR2 is FQNEAQ in the germline V gene. The CDR3 extends over 14 amino acids. CDR3 DNA sequence: TGTGCCAGCAGCTTAGCGCGGAGGACGGGTGGCTACACCTTC. This sequence encodes CASSLARRTGGYTF. Filled out from reference TRBV7-8 and TRBJ1-2, the complete variable domain reads GAGVSQSPRYKVAKRGQDVALRCDPISGHVSLFWYQQALGQGPEFLTYFQNEAQLDKSGLPSDRFFAERPEGSVSTLKIQRTQQEDSAVYLCASSLARRTGGYTFGSGTRLTVV.

The chain couples TRBV6-1 to TRBJ1-3; the match to TRBD1 covers 10 bases. Germline V gene lookup returns CDR1 MNHNS and CDR2 SASEGT. This CDR3 has 16 amino acids. V shed 4 bases, J shed 4 bases, and the junction held 7 bases outside the gene matches. In DNA, the CDR3 is TGTGCCAGCAGTGGACCTCGACAGGGGGCAGGAAACACCATATATTTT. Protein: CASSGPRQGAGNTIYF.

This clonotype was detected many times. The CDR3 DNA reads as TGTGCCAGCAGCCGAATAAGGTCCACTGAAGCTTTCTTT. Translation: CASSRIRSTEAFF. This rearrangement joins TRBV7-2 to TRBJ1-1; unclear D gene. CDR3 length: 13 amino acids. V shed 5 bases and J shed 4 bases, with 11 bases lying between them. CDR1 is SGHTA and CDR2 is FQGNSA in the germline V gene.

The chain couples TRBV29-1 to TRBJ2-7, with D possibly being TRBD1 or TRBD2 (5 bases each). CDR1 and CDR2 (germline): SQVTM, ANQGSEA. V was shortened by 7 bases and J by 6 bases, with 16 bases between the two germline ends. This CDR3 is 12 amino acids long. The CDR3 region has the DNA TGCAGCGCCCTAGGACTTGGGGCCGAGCAGTACTTC. This encodes CSALGLGAEQYF.

For the CDR3, the DNA is TGTGCCAGCAGCTTAGAACCCTCCCTGGAGACCCAGTACTTC. Translated: CASSLEPSLETQYF. This chain connects TRBV7-2 to TRBJ2-5; D is ambiguous. Trimming left V 1 base short and J 5 bases short, with 11 bases between. Germline CDR1 and CDR2: SGHTA and FQGNSA. CDR3 length equals 14 residues.

This clonotype was counted a few times. The gene calls are TRBV5-1 and TRBJ1-4; D gene ambiguous. This CDR3 has 14 residues. V was trimmed by 2 bases and J by 0 bases, leaving 5 bases between them. Per germline, CDR1 SGHRS and CDR2 YFSETQ. The CDR3 sequence is CASSFYATNEKLFF. Here the CDR3 DNA reads TGCGCCAGCAGCTTTTATGCAACTAATGAAAAACTGTTTTTT.

This clonotype was counted only a few times. The chain carries TRBV5-1 and TRBJ1-1; maybe TRBD1 (5 bases). This CDR3 is built from 12 residues. CDR1 is SGHRS and CDR2 is YFSETQ in the germline V gene. Trimming pared 4 bases from V and 9 bases from J, leaving 13 bases between. In DNA, the CDR3 is TGCGCCAGCAGCGAAACAGGTCCCCAAGCTTTCTTT. Its protein product is CASSETGPQAFF.

This clonotype was seen repeatedly, ten times or more. The chain couples TRBV6-1 to TRBJ1-6, with 9 bases matching TRBD1. CDR1 MNHNS and CDR2 SASEGT come from the germline V gene. CDR3 length equals 15 residues. V was clipped by 5 bases and J by 8 bases; unmatched bases: 7. CDR3 nucleotide sequence: TGTGCCAGCAGTCCGGACACAGGGGGCGATTCACCCCTCCACTTT. Translation gives CASSPDTGGDSPLHF.

In this sample, this clonotype turned up a few times. The chain links TRBV30 to TRBJ2-3, with TRBD1 matching 8 bases. In germline, CDR1 is GTSNPN, CDR2 SVGIG (reference sequence). This CDR3 contains 12 residues. V shed 5 bases and J 6 bases; nucleotides not matched to a gene: 4. CDR3 protein: CAWDRGRDTQYF. The DNA for the CDR3 is TGTGCCTGGGACAGGGGCAGGGATACGCAGTATTTT.